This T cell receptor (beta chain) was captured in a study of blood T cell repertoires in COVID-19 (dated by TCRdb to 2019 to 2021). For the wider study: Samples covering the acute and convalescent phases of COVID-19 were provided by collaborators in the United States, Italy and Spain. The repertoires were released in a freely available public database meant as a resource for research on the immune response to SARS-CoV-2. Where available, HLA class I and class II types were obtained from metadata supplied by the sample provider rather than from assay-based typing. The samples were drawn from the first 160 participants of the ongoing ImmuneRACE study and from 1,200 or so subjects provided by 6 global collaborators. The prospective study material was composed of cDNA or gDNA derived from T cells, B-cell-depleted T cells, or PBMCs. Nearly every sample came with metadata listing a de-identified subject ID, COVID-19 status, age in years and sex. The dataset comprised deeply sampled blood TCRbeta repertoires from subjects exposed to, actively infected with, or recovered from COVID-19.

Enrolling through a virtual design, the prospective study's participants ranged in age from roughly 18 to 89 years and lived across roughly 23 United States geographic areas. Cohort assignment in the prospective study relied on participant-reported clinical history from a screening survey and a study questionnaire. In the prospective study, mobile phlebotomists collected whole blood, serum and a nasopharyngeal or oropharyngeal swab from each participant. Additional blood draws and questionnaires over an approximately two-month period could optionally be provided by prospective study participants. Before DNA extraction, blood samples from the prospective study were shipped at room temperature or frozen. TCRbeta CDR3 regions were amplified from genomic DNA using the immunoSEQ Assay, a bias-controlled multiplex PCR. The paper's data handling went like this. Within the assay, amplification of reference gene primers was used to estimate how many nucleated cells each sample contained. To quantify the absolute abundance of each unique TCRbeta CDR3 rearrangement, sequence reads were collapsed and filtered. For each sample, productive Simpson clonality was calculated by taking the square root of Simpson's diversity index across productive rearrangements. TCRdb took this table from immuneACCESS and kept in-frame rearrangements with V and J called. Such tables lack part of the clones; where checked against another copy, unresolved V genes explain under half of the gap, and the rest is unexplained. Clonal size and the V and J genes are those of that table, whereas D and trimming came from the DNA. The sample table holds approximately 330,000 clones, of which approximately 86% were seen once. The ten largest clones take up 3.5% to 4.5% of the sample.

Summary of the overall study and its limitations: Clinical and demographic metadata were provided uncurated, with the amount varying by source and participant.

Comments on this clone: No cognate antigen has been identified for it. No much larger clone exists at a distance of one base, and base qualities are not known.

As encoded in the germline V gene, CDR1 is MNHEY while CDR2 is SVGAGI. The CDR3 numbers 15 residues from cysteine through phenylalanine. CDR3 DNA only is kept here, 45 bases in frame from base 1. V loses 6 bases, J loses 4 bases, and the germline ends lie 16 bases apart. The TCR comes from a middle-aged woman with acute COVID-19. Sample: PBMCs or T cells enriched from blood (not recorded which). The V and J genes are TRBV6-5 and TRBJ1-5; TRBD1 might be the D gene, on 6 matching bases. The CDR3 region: CASSETGTSNQPQHF. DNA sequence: TGTGCCAGCAGCGAGACCGGGACATCGAATCAGCCCCAGCATTTT.